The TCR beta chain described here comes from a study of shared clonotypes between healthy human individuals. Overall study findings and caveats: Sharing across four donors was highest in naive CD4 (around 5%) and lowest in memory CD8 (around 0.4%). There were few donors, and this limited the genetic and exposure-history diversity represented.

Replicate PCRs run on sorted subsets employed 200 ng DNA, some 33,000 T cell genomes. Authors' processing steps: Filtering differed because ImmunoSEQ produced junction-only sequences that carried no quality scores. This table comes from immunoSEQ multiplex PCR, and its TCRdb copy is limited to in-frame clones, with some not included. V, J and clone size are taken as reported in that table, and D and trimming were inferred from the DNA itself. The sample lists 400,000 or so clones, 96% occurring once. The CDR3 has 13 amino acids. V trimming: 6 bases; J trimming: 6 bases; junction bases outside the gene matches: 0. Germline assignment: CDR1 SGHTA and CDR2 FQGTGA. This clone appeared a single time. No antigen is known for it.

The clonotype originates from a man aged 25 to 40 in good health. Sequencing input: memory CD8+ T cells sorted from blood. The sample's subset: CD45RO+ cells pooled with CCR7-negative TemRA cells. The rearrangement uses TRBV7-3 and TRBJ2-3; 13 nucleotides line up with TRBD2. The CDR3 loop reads CASRLAGGDTQYF. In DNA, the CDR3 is TGTGCCAGCAGACTAGCGGGAGGGGATACGCAGTATTTT. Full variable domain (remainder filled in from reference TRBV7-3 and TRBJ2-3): GAGVSQTPSNKVTEKGKYVELRCDPISGHTALYWYRQSLGQGPEFLIYFQGTGAADDSGLPNDRFFAVRPEGSVSTLKIQRTERGDSAVYLCASRLAGGDTQYFGPGTRLTVL.